These 27 T cell receptor beta chains were all obtained from the same sample, sequenced in a study of preoperative IRX-2 immunotherapy in early breast cancer. Produced via immunoSEQ multiplex PCR; TCRdb's table is partial and in-frame only. Of some 13,000 clones listed, approximately 91% were seen once; the top ten hold around 30%. The treatment is: preoperative locoregional IRX-2 cytokine immunotherapy. The sample here was taken from a patient treated with IRX-2 immunotherapy. The receptors were sampled from a human donor with breast cancer.

The rearrangement links TRBV2 to TRBJ1-2; maybe TRBD1 (6 bases). CDR1 and CDR2 from the germline V gene are SNHLY and FYNNEI. V lost 6 bases to trimming and J lost 5 bases, with 13 bases between them. This CDR3 comprises 13 residues. The CDR3: CASSLTGLYGYTF. The CDR3 bases are TGTGCCAGCAGCCTCACAGGGCTTTATGGCTACACCTTC.

The rearrangement links TRBV15 to TRBJ2-7; D ambiguous. CDR3 size: 13 residues. Germline V gene sequence: CDR1 LNHNV, CDR2 YYDKDF (reference sequence). V lost 0 bases to trimming and J lost 6 bases, with 9 bases between them. CDR3: CATSREVVGEQYV. The CDR3 DNA reads as TGTGCCACCAGCAGAGAAGTGGTTGGCGAGCAGTACGTC.

The rearrangement links TRBV7-6 to TRBJ1-1; no firm D call. This CDR3 has 15 amino acids. With 5 bases removed from V and 5 bases from J, the gap between germline ends came to 18 bases. Germline V gene data show CDR1 as SGHVS and CDR2 as FNYEAQ. CDR3 region: CASSPLRHGMTEAFF. The CDR3 DNA reads as TGTGCCAGCAGCCCCTTAAGACACGGAATGACTGAAGCTTTCTTT.

The rearrangement links TRBV10-3 to TRBJ1-1; 7 bases line up with TRBD1. The CDR3 has 15 amino acids. Trimming at V came to 8 bases and at J to 1 base, leaving 10 bases not matched to a gene. Germline values: CDR1 ENHRY, CDR2 SYGVKD. CDR3 DNA sequence: TGTGCCATCCTCAGACAGGGTATTGGGAACACTGAAGCTTTCTTT. Translated: CAILRQGIGNTEAFF.

This sequence joins TRBV19 and TRBJ2-1; 8 bases align to TRBD1. Germline values: CDR1 LNHDA, CDR2 SQIVND (reference sequence). The V gene end was trimmed by 5 bases and the J gene end by 8 bases; junction bases not matched to a gene: 8. CDR3 size: 14 residues. The CDR3 bases are TGTGCCAGTAGTCTACAGGGGGTATCGGATGAGCAGTTCTTC. It is translated as CASSLQGVSDEQFF.

This clone showed up just a few times. The genes are TRBV18 and TRBJ1-5; no firm D call. Germline CDR1 KGHSH, CDR2 LQKENI. V lost 5 bases, J lost 0 bases, and 8 bases lay in between. The length of the CDR3 is 14 residues. The CDR3 protein is CASSAVNSNQPQHF. In nucleotides, the CDR3 is TGTGCCAGCTCAGCAGTCAATAGCAATCAGCCCCAGCATTTT. The full variable domain, in which reference TRBV18 and TRBJ1-5 provide the parts outside the CDR3, is NAGVMQNPRHLVRRRGQEARLRCSPMKGHSHVYWYRQLPEEGLKFMVYLQKENIIDESGMPKERFSAEFPKEGPSILRIQQVVRGDSAAYFCASSAVNSNQPQHFGDGTRLSIL.

J is TRBJ1-1 and V is TRBV7-9; the match to TRBD1 covers 9 bases. The CDR3 covers 15 residues. CDR1 SEHNR and CDR2 FQNEAQ come from the germline V gene (reference sequence). V shed 1 base and J 4 bases; nucleotides not matched to a gene: 4. CDR3 protein: CASSLGTGQGTEAFF. In DNA, the CDR3 is TGTGCCAGCAGCTTAGGGACGGGACAGGGCACTGAAGCTTTCTTT. Full variable domain (missing parts from reference TRBV7-9 and TRBJ1-1): DTGVSQNPRHKITKRGQNVTFRCDPISEHNRLYWYRQTLGQGPEFLTYFQNEAQLEKSRLLSDRFSAERPKGSFSTLEIQRTEQGDSAMYLCASSLGTGQGTEAFFGQGTRLTVV.

The rearrangement joins TRBV5-1 to TRBJ1-1; 8 nucleotides match TRBD1. Per germline, CDR1 SGHRS and CDR2 YFSETQ. The CDR3 is 13 amino acids. J was trimmed by 4 bases and V by 5 bases; bases with no gene match: 4. CDR3 sequence (DNA): TGCGCCAGCAGAAATGGACAGGGCACTGAAGCTTTCTTT. This codes for CASRNGQGTEAFF.

The chain combines TRBV11-3 with TRBJ2-5, with 7 bases fitting TRBD2. V gave up 5 bases and J gave up 4 bases; unmatched junction bases: 7. CDR3 length equals 14 residues. Germline CDR1 and CDR2: SGHNT and YENEEA. CDR3 sequence: CASSQGGGGETQYF. CDR3 nucleotides: TGTGCCAGCAGCCAGGGTGGGGGGGGAGAGACCCAGTACTTC.

The chain combines TRBV11-2 with TRBJ2-1; D remains unclear. The CDR3 consists of 12 residues. Trimming pared 5 bases from V and 4 bases from J, leaving 6 bases between. Germline-derived CDR1 and CDR2 are SGHAT and FQNNGV. The CDR3 loop reads CASSGLYNEQFF. The CDR3 coding sequence is TGTGCCAGCAGCGGGTTATACAATGAGCAGTTCTTC.

The chain combines TRBV19 with TRBJ2-4, with D possibly matching TRBD1 (5 bases). The CDR3 runs to 15 residues. Trimming stripped 5 bases from V and 2 bases from J, with 13 bases between. Germline V gene sequence: CDR1 LNHDA, CDR2 SQIVND (reference sequence). CDR3 in DNA: TGTGCCAGTAGTGGACACGAAACCTCCAAAAACATTCAGTACTTC. Amino acids: CASSGHETSKNIQYF. The full variable domain, with the rest looked up from reference TRBV19 and TRBJ2-4, is DGGITQSPKYLFRKEGQNVTLSCEQNLNHDAMYWYRQDPGQGLRLIYYSQIVNDFQKGDIAEGYSVSREKKESFPLTVTSAQKNPTAFYLCASSGHETSKNIQYFGAGTRLSVL.

The table lists this clone with a few counts. This sequence joins TRBV7-3 and TRBJ2-1; D not certain. Trimming shortened V by 4 bases and J by 7 bases, and 8 bases separated the two germline ends. This CDR3 is built from 12 residues. The germline V gene encodes CDR1 SGHTA and CDR2 FQGTGA. The CDR3 nucleotides read TGTGCCAGCAGCTCTTGGGTGAATGAGCAGTTCTTC. Translating gives CASSSWVNEQFF.

This clone was seen a single time. This sequence joins TRBV10-1 and TRBJ2-7; possible D gene TRBD1, 6 bases. The CDR3 contains 13 residues. Germline assignment: CDR1 WNHNN and CDR2 SYGVQD (reference sequence). The V end was cut by 2 bases, the J end by 7 bases, with 12 bases between. The CDR3 DNA reads as TGCGCCAGCAGTGAGAGGGACATCGGAGAGCAGTACTTC. Its protein is CASSERDIGEQYF.

This clone has only one observation. This chain uses TRBV2 with TRBJ1-1; the match to TRBD1 covers 7 bases. The CDR3 covers 15 residues. Trimming cost V 6 bases and J 2 bases; bases outside gene matches: 9. Germline CDR1 SNHLY, CDR2 FYNNEI. CDR3 nucleotide sequence: TGTGCCAGCAGGGGAACAGGGGTTCAAAACACTGAAGCTTTCTTT. The encoded protein is CASRGTGVQNTEAFF.

This rearrangement joins TRBV7-9 to TRBJ1-2; 9 bases fit TRBD1. CDR3 length equals 14 residues. V shed 3 bases and J 3 bases; nucleotides not matched to a gene: 2. Per germline, CDR1 SEHNR and CDR2 FQNEAQ (reference sequence). This CDR3 reads CASSFRDRDYGYTF. The DNA of the CDR3 is TGTGCCAGCAGCTTTAGGGACAGGGACTATGGCTACACCTTC.

The CDR3 protein is CASSPSGGARNTEAFF. For the CDR3, the DNA is TGTGCCAGTAGCCCCTCTGGGGGGGCGAGGAACACTGAAGCTTTCTTT. The V and J genes are TRBV19 and TRBJ1-1; TRBD1 might be the D (6 bases). Germline CDR1 LNHDA, CDR2 SQIVND (reference sequence). V lost 6 bases to trimming and J lost 1 base, with 18 bases between them. This CDR3 region has 16 residues.

This rearrangement joins TRBV10-3 to TRBJ1-2, with TRBD1 matching 9 bases. CDR3 length: 14 residues. Looked up from germline, CDR1 is ENHRY and CDR2 is SYGVKD. Germline trimming cut 4 bases from V and 4 bases from J; bases unmatched to any gene: 4. The CDR3 here is CAISVDRGLYGYTF. In nucleotides, the CDR3 is TGTGCCATCAGTGTGGACAGGGGCCTCTATGGCTACACCTTC.

The rearrangement links TRBV14 to TRBJ1-2; 9 positions match TRBD1. J was trimmed by 4 bases and V by 4 bases; bases with no gene match: 7. Germline CDR1 is SGHDN and CDR2 is FVKESK. The CDR3 has 15 amino acids. This CDR3 reads CASSPGQGPFYGYTF. In DNA, the CDR3 is TGTGCCAGCAGCCCGGGACAGGGCCCCTTCTATGGCTACACCTTC.

The rearrangement joins TRBV5-1 to TRBJ2-7; D gene unclear. The germline CDR1 and CDR2 sequences are SGHRS and YFSETQ. V was pared by 0 bases and J by 2 bases, with 12 bases between. The CDR3 consists of 15 residues. The CDR3 region is CASSLAGTNAYEQYF. The CDR3 coding sequence is TGCGCCAGCAGCTTGGCCGGAACCAACGCCTACGAGCAGTACTTC.

The chain is built from TRBV7-8 and TRBJ1-1; D may be TRBD1 (5 bases). CDR3 length equals 14 residues. Germline V gene lookup returns CDR1 SGHVS and CDR2 FQNEAQ. V dropped 3 bases and J dropped 2 bases, with 10 bases sitting between them. Here the CDR3 reads CASSFLGGNTEAFF. The CDR3 DNA follows: TGTGCCAGCAGCTTCCTGGGGGGAAACACTGAAGCTTTCTTT.

The V call is TRBV30, the J call TRBJ1-2; 8 bases agree with TRBD1. The CDR3 sequence is 13 residues long. Trimming removed 2 bases from V and 8 bases from J; junction bases left unmatched: 7. The germline CDR1 and CDR2 sequences are GTSNPN and SVGIG (reference sequence). CDR3 coding DNA: TGTGCCTGGAGTCCCGAGACAGGGGAAGGCTACACCTTC. Amino acid sequence: CAWSPETGEGYTF. Full variable domain (rest looked up from reference TRBV30 and TRBJ1-2): SQTIHQWPATLVQPVGSPLSLECTVEGTSNPNLYWYRQAAGRGLQLLFYSVGIGQISSEVPQNLSASRPQDRQFILSSKKLLLSDSGFYLCAWSPETGEGYTFGSGTRLTVV.

V and J are TRBV27 and TRBJ1-2; no definite D call. The CDR3 has 13 residues. V was trimmed by 3 bases and J by 7 bases, leaving 12 bases between them. Germline CDR1 reads MNHEY; CDR2 reads SMNVEV (reference sequence). CDR3 coding DNA: TGTGCCAGCAGTTTTGGCGGCACGAGTGGCTACACCTTC. It encodes CASSFGGTSGYTF.

This clone is judged medium-sized (0.01 to 0.1%). The chain couples TRBV6-4 to TRBJ2-5; 9 bases are a match to TRBD2. The junction had 6 bases not matched to a gene; V was cut back by 5 bases and J by 2 bases. The length of the CDR3 is 15 residues. Per the germline V gene, CDR1 is MRHNA and CDR2 is SNTAGT. The CDR3 sequence: CASSREAGGQETQYF. The CDR3 DNA reads TGTGCCAGCAGTAGAGAGGCGGGGGGGCAAGAGACCCAGTACTTC.

The chain carries TRBV5-1 and TRBJ2-3; no reliable D call. The germline gives CDR1 SGHRS, CDR2 YFSETQ. V gave up 1 base and J gave up 0 bases, with 9 bases separating them. This CDR3 comprises 15 residues. The CDR3 loop reads CASSLSKVSTDTQYF. The CDR3 DNA reads TGCGCCAGCAGCTTGTCGAAGGTTAGCACAGATACGCAGTATTTT.

CDR3 protein: CASSSLTETLQETQYF. The CDR3 DNA sequence: TGTGCCAGCAGCTCCCTGACAGAGACCCTTCAAGAGACCCAGTACTTC. This chain uses TRBV7-9 with TRBJ2-5; tentative D call: TRBD1 (5 bases). This CDR3 has 16 amino acids. The V gene's germline CDR1 is SEHNR and CDR2 FQNEAQ (reference sequence). The V end was cut by 4 bases, the J end by 2 bases, with 17 bases between.

V usage is TRBV7-9 and J usage is TRBJ2-7; D is ambiguous. This CDR3 has 13 amino acids. Germline CDR1 is SEHNR and CDR2 is FQNEAQ (reference sequence). The ends were cut back, 4 bases at V and 5 bases at J, with 12 bases in the middle. The CDR3 bases are TGTGCCAGCAGCTACAGAGGTTTGGACGAGCAGTACTTC. As protein: CASSYRGLDEQYF.

The chain employs TRBV7-9 and TRBJ1-2; D unclear. CDR1 is SEHNR and CDR2 is FQNEAQ in the germline V gene (reference sequence). CDR3 length: 11 residues. The germline V and J ends were trimmed by 4 bases and 7 bases, with 7 bases remaining between them. CDR3 nucleotide sequence: TGTGCCAGCAGCTCTGGAGGTGGCTACACCTTC. It encodes CASSSGGGYTF.